This TCR beta chain came from a study of blood T cell repertoires in COVID-19. On the study more broadly: Sites across the United States, Italy and Spain contributed samples from acute and convalescent COVID-19.

As originally analysed: By means of reference gene primer amplification, nucleated cell counts were estimated. The data were produced by immunoSEQ multiplex PCR, yet TCRdb's version contains in-frame clones alone and is incomplete. Clonal size and the V and J genes are those of that table, whereas D and trimming came from the DNA. The sample lists 200,000 to 250,000 clones, approximately 87% seen once, with 3% to 3.5% in the top ten. Germline V CDR1 and CDR2: LNHDA, SQIVND (reference sequence). This CDR3 is 14 amino acids long. The V end lost 8 bases, the J end lost 4 bases, and 18 bases lay between the germline ends. A single count supports this clone. Cohort allocation depended upon clinical history that participants reported.

This receptor was obtained from a woman aged 45-59 years in a cohort exposed to, infected with or recovered from COVID-19 (not recorded which). This sequence joins TRBV19 and TRBJ2-7; D is perhaps TRBD2 (6 bases). Source material: PBMCs or T cells enriched from blood (not recorded which). CDR3 amino acids: CASGTRGAGYEQYF. The CDR3 DNA reads as TGTGCCAGTGGGACTCGCGGGGCAGGGTACGAGCAGTACTTC.